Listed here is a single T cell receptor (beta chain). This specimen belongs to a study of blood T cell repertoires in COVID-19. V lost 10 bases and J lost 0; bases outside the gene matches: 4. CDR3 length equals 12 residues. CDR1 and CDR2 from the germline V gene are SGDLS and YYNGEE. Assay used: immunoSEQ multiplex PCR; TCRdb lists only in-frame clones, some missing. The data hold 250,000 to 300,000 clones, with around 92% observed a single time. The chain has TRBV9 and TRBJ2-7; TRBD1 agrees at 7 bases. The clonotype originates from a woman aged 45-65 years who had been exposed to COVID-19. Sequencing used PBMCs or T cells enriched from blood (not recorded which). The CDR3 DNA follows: TGTGCCTCCGGGACAGTCTCCTACGAGCAGTACTTC. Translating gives CASGTVSYEQYF.